Only a few counts were recorded for the clone carrying this TCR beta chain. No antigen is known for it. Healthy Caucasians supplied all donations. Unique molecular identifiers were present on cDNA, and template switching added a universal primer site. MiXCR was run by TCRdb on the 5' RACE reads, yielding one entry per CDR3 protein. The table lists nearly 900,000 distinct CDR3 sequences, roughly an eighth of them singletons. The germline CDR1 and CDR2 sequences are DFQATT and SNEGSKA (reference sequence). V shed 1 base and J 7 bases; nucleotides not matched to a gene: 2. The CDR3 contains 13 residues. This sample was included in a study of identical twins. Study outcomes and limitations: With monozygotic twins, out-of-frame TCR alpha sharing exceeded what models estimated. Beta clonotypes that were abundant in cord blood contained fewer insertions, a pattern absent from memory repertoires.

The same specimen was also included in a second study, on yellow fever vaccine responses in identical twins.

The source of this sequence is a woman between 18 and 29 years old in good health. Sequences were obtained from PBMCs. The gene calls are TRBV20-1 and TRBJ2-1, with 9 bases lining up with TRBD2. Here the CDR3 DNA reads TGCAGTGCTAGAGTTCTAGCGGGGAATGAGCAGTTCTTC. Amino acid sequence: CSARVLAGNEQFF.